This TCR beta chain was profiled in a study of T cell changes during pregnancy in multiple sclerosis. Clones were sequenced by immunoSEQ multiplex PCR, and TCRdb holds only the in-frame ones, with some missing. Of roughly 57,000 clones in the sample, about 94% were seen once. This specimen was CD8+ T cells from peripheral blood mononuclear cells, taken after pregnancy. The TCR was taken from a female donor with multiple sclerosis, enrolled in a pregnancy study.

CDR3 region: CASSLASGSEETQYF. The CDR3 nucleotides read TGTGCCAGCAGTTTGGCTAGCGGGAGCGAAGAGACCCAGTACTTC. The V call is TRBV28, the J call TRBJ2-5; 10 positions match TRBD2. Trimming removed 3 bases from V and 3 bases from J; junction bases left unmatched: 4. Germline assignment: CDR1 MDHEN and CDR2 SYDVKM. This CDR3 contains 15 residues.